One sample yielded the 24 T cell receptor beta chains listed below, sequenced in a study of identical twins. TCRdb re-called the 5' RACE reads with MiXCR, one entry per CDR3 protein. The sample records 500,000 to 650,000 distinct CDR3 sequences, under 25% being singletons. This same sample was also taken into another study, of yellow fever vaccine responses in identical twins.

Sequences were obtained from CD4+ T cells sorted from blood. These receptors all come from a woman younger than 35 in good health.

The chain couples TRBV5-1 to TRBJ2-1; 9 nucleotides agree with TRBD2. Losses at the gene ends were 5 bases for V and 10 bases for J; bases not matched to a gene: 13. Germline assignment: CDR1 SGHRS and CDR2 YFSETQ. The CDR3 spans 15 residues. CDR3 coding DNA: TGCGCCAGCAGGCCGGGGGGCGGGAGGGCCAACGAGCAGTTCTTC. It translates to CASRPGGGRANEQFF.

This clonotype has ten or more counts. The V and J genes are TRBV29-1 and TRBJ2-5, with TRBD2 matching over 7 bases. There are 13 residues in the CDR3. Germline-derived CDR1 and CDR2 are SQVTM and ANQGSEA. The trim removed 4 bases at V and 4 bases at J, leaving 6 bases unmatched. The CDR3 reads CSVGTSGRETQYF. The CDR3 DNA reads TGCAGCGTTGGGACTAGTGGGCGAGAGACCCAGTACTTC.

The rearrangement joins TRBV28 to TRBJ2-2; the match to TRBD1 covers 8 bases. The ends lost 4 bases at V and 6 bases at J; junction bases unmatched: 4. Germline-derived CDR1 and CDR2 are MDHEN and SYDVKM. The CDR3 has 14 amino acids. CDR3 in DNA: TGTGCCAGCAGTTACTCGACAGGGGCCGGGGAGCTGTTTTTT. Protein: CASSYSTGAGELFF.

This chain joins TRBV20-1 and TRBJ1-4, with TRBD1 as a possible D gene (5 bases). The CDR3 runs to 14 residues. With 6 bases removed from V and 4 bases from J, the gap between germline ends came to 15 bases. Germline-derived CDR1 and CDR2 are DFQATT and SNEGSKA (reference sequence). The chain's CDR3 is CSARDGSLNEKLFF. The CDR3 DNA sequence: TGCAGTGCGAGGGACGGATCGCTTAATGAAAAACTGTTTTTT.

This clonotype showed up just a few times. This chain uses TRBV7-3 with TRBJ2-3, with 12 positions matching TRBD2. Trimming at V came to 1 base and at J to 6 bases, leaving 20 bases not matched to a gene. The CDR3 totals 21 residues. Germline values: CDR1 SGHTA, CDR2 FQGTGA. DNA of the CDR3: TGTGCCAGCAGCTTAAGTCCCCCGCGAGCCCCCGGGACTAGCGGGCGGGATACGCAGTATTTT. Its protein is CASSLSPPRAPGTSGRDTQYF.

This clonotype was seen only a few times. The rearrangement joins TRBV29-1 to TRBJ2-5; TRBD1 is a possible D gene (6 bases). The length of the CDR3 is 15 residues. Germline CDR1 is SQVTM and CDR2 is ANQGSEA. The V and J ends lost 6 bases and 5 bases respectively, with 22 bases between them. The CDR3 loop is CSVVWTEVLPETQYF. In DNA form, the CDR3 reads TGCAGCGTCGTCTGGACAGAGGTTCTTCCGGAGACCCAGTACTTC.

This clonotype was detected a few times. The gene calls are TRBV6-1 and TRBJ1-1; D remains unclear. V lost 6 bases to trimming and J lost 3 bases, with 14 bases between them. The CDR3 spans 14 residues. Germline-derived CDR1 and CDR2 are MNHNS and SASEGT. Here the CDR3 DNA reads TGTGCCAGCAGCCCCCCCGGGCGTCACACTGAAGCTTTCTTT. It codes for CASSPPGRHTEAFF.

This clonotype was detected only a few times. The rearrangement joins TRBV20-1 to TRBJ2-5; 9 nucleotides line up with TRBD2. Per the germline V gene, CDR1 is DFQATT and CDR2 is SNEGSKA (reference sequence). The CDR3 has 18 residues. J gave up 5 bases and V 0 bases, and 16 bases lay outside the gene matches. The CDR3 region has the DNA TGCAGTGCTAGAGACCCCCGGAGTAGCGGGGGCTCGTGGGAGACCCAGTACTTC. The encoded protein is CSARDPRSSGGSWETQYF.

The gene calls are TRBV5-1 and TRBJ2-1; 9 bases align to TRBD1. The germline V gene encodes CDR1 SGHRS and CDR2 YFSETQ. Trimming at V came to 5 bases and at J to 8 bases, leaving 11 bases not matched to a gene. This CDR3 contains 15 residues. The CDR3 DNA reads as TGCGCCAGCAGTCGTGCCGGGACAGGGTCGCATGAGCAGTTCTTC. The encoded protein is CASSRAGTGSHEQFF. Full variable domain (remainder filled in from reference TRBV5-1 and TRBJ2-1): KAGVTQTPRYLIKTRGQQVTLSCSPISGHRSVSWYQQTPGQGLQFLFEYFSETQRNKGNFPGRFSGRQFSNSRSEMNVSTLELGDSALYLCASSRAGTGSHEQFFGPGTRLTVL.

This chain joins TRBV7-2 and TRBJ2-1; TRBD1 or TRBD2 may be the D gene (6 bases each). The CDR3 is 15 residues long. Trimming pared 3 bases from V and 6 bases from J, leaving 15 bases between. CDR1 and CDR2 (germline): SGHTA, FQGNSA. CDR3 amino acids: CASSFGGSISNEQFF. CDR3 in DNA: TGTGCCAGCAGCTTCGGGGGCTCGATCTCCAATGAGCAGTTCTTC.

This clonotype has more than one count but fewer than ten. This rearrangement joins TRBV28 to TRBJ1-1; D possibly corresponds to TRBD1 (5 bases). The germline gives CDR1 MDHEN, CDR2 SYDVKM. The V and J ends lost 5 bases and 1 base respectively, with 14 bases between them. This CDR3 has 15 amino acids. The CDR3 nucleotides read TGTGCCAGCAGTCCGTTAGGGACGGCGAACACTGAAGCTTTCTTT. Translating gives CASSPLGTANTEAFF. Drawing the rest from reference TRBV28 and TRBJ1-1, the complete variable domain is DVKVTQSSRYLVKRTGEKVFLECVQDMDHENMFWYRQDPGLGLRLIYFSYDVKMKEKGDIPEGYSVSREKKERFSLILESASTNQTSMYLCASSPLGTANTEAFFGQGTRLTVV.

CDR3 bases: TGCAGCGTTGATCCTTTGGTTACAGGGCGAACTGAAGCTTTCTTT. As protein: CSVDPLVTGRTEAFF. The gene calls are TRBV29-1 and TRBJ1-1, with a tentative D call TRBD1 (6 bases). This CDR3 comprises 15 residues. CDR1 and CDR2 from the germline V gene are SQVTM and ANQGSEA. With 3 bases removed from V and 5 bases from J, the gap between germline ends came to 19 bases. The whole variable domain, remainder taken from reference TRBV29-1 and TRBJ1-1, is SAVISQKPSRDICQRGTSLTIQCQVDSQVTMMFWYRQQPGQSLTLIATANQGSEATYESGFVIDKFPISRPNLTFSTLTVSNMSPEDSSIYLCSVDPLVTGRTEAFFGQGTRLTVV.

The chain has TRBV2 and TRBJ1-2; 12 bases agree with TRBD1. V lost 7 bases and J lost 6; bases outside the gene matches: 12. The CDR3 runs to 16 residues. CDR1 SNHLY and CDR2 FYNNEI come from the germline V gene. DNA of the CDR3: TGTGCCAGCAATAAAGTTCCGGGACAGGGGGCGCATGGCTACACCTTC. Its protein is CASNKVPGQGAHGYTF.

Only a few counts were recorded for this clonotype. The rearrangement links TRBV9 to TRBJ2-1, with D perhaps matching TRBD2 (6 bases). This CDR3 has 14 amino acids. Germline CDR1 and CDR2: SGDLS and YYNGEE. V was cut by 3 bases and J by 8 bases, with 15 bases left in between. DNA of the CDR3: TGTGCCAGCAGCGACCCCGGCGGGATCGATGAGCAGTTCTTC. Its protein is CASSDPGGIDEQFF.

The V and J genes are TRBV7-6 and TRBJ2-2; 9 nucleotides agree with TRBD2. This CDR3 contains 15 residues. The germline V gene has CDR1 SGHVS and CDR2 FNYEAQ. V dropped 5 bases and J dropped 5; count of bases not matched to a gene: 6. Here the CDR3 reads CASSLSGSRTGELFF. CDR3 in DNA: TGTGCCAGCAGCCTTAGCGGGAGCCGGACCGGGGAGCTGTTTTTT.

This rearrangement joins TRBV27 to TRBJ2-4; 9 nucleotides match TRBD2. J lost 0 bases, V lost 4 bases, and 7 bases had no gene match. The CDR3 runs 17 residues. Germline-derived CDR1 and CDR2 are MNHEY and SMNVEV (reference sequence). CDR3: CASSSKTSGLAKNIQYF. The CDR3 DNA is TGTGCCAGCAGTTCCAAGACTAGCGGTCTAGCCAAAAACATTCAGTACTTC.

The rearrangement uses TRBV15 and TRBJ2-7; D unresolved. CDR3 length: 14 amino acids. The germline gives CDR1 LNHNV, CDR2 YYDKDF (reference sequence). V lost 0 bases to trimming and J lost 1 base, with 7 bases between them. The CDR3 nucleotides read TGTGCCACCAGCAGAGATAGGAGTTCCTACGAGCAGTACTTC. Protein: CATSRDRSSYEQYF.

V is TRBV7-9 and J is TRBJ2-5; 9 positions match TRBD1. Germline trimming cut 6 bases from V and 7 bases from J; bases unmatched to any gene: 0. Germline V lookup: CDR1 SEHNR, CDR2 FQNEAQ (reference sequence). The CDR3 has 11 residues. CDR3 loop: CASRTGGTQYF. Written as DNA, the CDR3 is TGTGCCAGCAGGACAGGGGGGACCCAGTACTTC.

The genes are TRBV5-1 and TRBJ2-2; 8 bases match TRBD1. CDR1 and CDR2 (germline): SGHRS, YFSETQ. With V trimmed by 1 base and J by 4 bases, 3 bases remained unmatched. This CDR3 is 15 amino acids long. This chain's CDR3 is CASSLRTGITGELFF. The CDR3 nucleotides are TGCGCCAGCAGCTTGCGGACAGGGATCACCGGGGAGCTGTTTTTT.

The chain employs TRBV10-3 and TRBJ2-1, with TRBD1 identical over 7 bases. J lost 7 bases, V lost 3 bases, and 9 bases had no gene match. Germline loops: CDR1 ENHRY, CDR2 SYGVKD. CDR3 length: 15 residues. The DNA for the CDR3 is TGTGCCATCAGTGATTCGACAGGGCGATGGAATGAGCAGTTCTTC. Its protein is CAISDSTGRWNEQFF.

This chain joins TRBV7-8 and TRBJ2-7, with D tentatively TRBD2 (5 bases). Germline values: CDR1 SGHVS, CDR2 FQNEAQ. V lost 6 bases and J lost 2, with 11 bases in between. This CDR3 comprises 13 residues. The CDR3 region is CASSSGKTYEQYF. CDR3 coding DNA: TGTGCCAGCAGTTCCGGGAAGACCTACGAGCAGTACTTC.

This clonotype was counted only a few times. Sequence at one end of the junction differs from germline and may be a read error. The chain carries TRBV29-1 and TRBJ2-1; perhaps TRBD1 as D (6 bases). CDR3 length equals 12 residues. CDR1 SQVTM and CDR2 ANQGSEA come from the germline V gene. DNA for the CDR3: TGCAGCGTTGAAGATTCGCAGGGGTCCCCAAACTTC. It translates to CSVEDSQGSPNF.

The chain uses TRBV29-1 and TRBJ2-5; 16 bases are a match to TRBD2. The CDR3 sequence is 17 residues long. J gave up 4 bases and V 2 bases, and 7 bases lay outside the gene matches. Per germline, CDR1 SQVTM and CDR2 ANQGSEA. The DNA of the CDR3 is TGCAGCGTTGAATCGGGACTAGCGGGAGGGCCTAGAGAGACCCAGTACTTC. It codes for CSVESGLAGGPRETQYF.

This clonotype was counted a few times. The CDR3 DNA reads TGCGCCAGCAGTAATGAGGACACGGGGGAGAACACCGGGGAGCTGTTTTTT. Its translation is CASSNEDTGENTGELFF. This sequence joins TRBV5-1 and TRBJ2-2, with D possibly TRBD2 on 6 matching bases. CDR1 SGHRS and CDR2 YFSETQ come from the germline V gene. The CDR3 is 17 amino acids. V lost 5 bases to trimming and J lost 1 base, with 18 bases between them. The full variable domain, completed using reference TRBV5-1 and TRBJ2-2, is KAGVTQTPRYLIKTRGQQVTLSCSPISGHRSVSWYQQTPGQGLQFLFEYFSETQRNKGNFPGRFSGRQFSNSRSEMNVSTLELGDSALYLCASSNEDTGENTGELFFGEGSRLTVL.